This record looks at one T cell receptor beta chain sequence and its context. Antigen: not known. The V end lost 5 bases, the J end lost 0 bases, and 17 bases lay between the germline ends. The CDR3 length is 17 residues. The V gene's germline CDR1 is MNHEY and CDR2 SMNVEV (reference sequence). Alongside a J-beta primer mix, a sample-barcoded 5' primer served in a second PCR lasting 7 to 11 cycles. Tagging of each cDNA molecule was performed by a template-switch adaptor with 12 random nucleotides. TCRdb used MiXCR to reprocess the 5' RACE reads, holding one entry per CDR3 protein. The profile shows about 580,000 distinct CDR3 sequences, more than 45% of them singletons. The data are from a study of blood T cells in healthy people across ages. Study observations and caveats: Across the age range, TCR beta diversity per million T cells fell in a roughly linear way.

This chain connects TRBV27 to TRBJ2-1, with D possibly matching TRBD1 (5 bases). Sequencing was carried out using blood. The origin of this receptor is an elderly man in good health. The CDR3 is CASSPLDTDLSYNEQFF. The CDR3 bases are TGTGCCAGCAGTCCGCTGGACACAGATCTCTCCTACAATGAGCAGTTCTTC.